These 4 T cell receptor beta chains originate from one sample sequenced in a study of Graves' ophthalmopathy and Graves' hyperthyroidism. Amplification targeted the TCR beta CDR3 regions, with RNA transcripts as the source material. In the first round, RT-PCR was carried out with HTBI primers, and a multiplex PCR formed the second round. Via MiXCR, TCRdb re-called the multiplex PCR reads, giving one row per CDR3 protein. Among fewer than 600,000 distinct CDR3 sequences, around 15% were seen once, and the ten largest hold about 10%. Sequencing was performed on blood. The source of these receptors is a woman under 40 with Graves' ophthalmopathy.

This clonotype was detected many times. The chain links TRBV6-1 to TRBJ1-2, with D possibly matching TRBD1 (6 bases). Trimming stripped 6 bases from V and 2 bases from J, with 10 bases between. CDR3 length: 13 amino acids. Germline lookup yields CDR1 MNHNS and CDR2 SASEGT. DNA of the CDR3: TGTGCCAGCAGGGAGGGGGGGAACTATGGCTACACCTTC. This encodes CASREGGNYGYTF.

This clonotype was counted many times. The chain is built from TRBV28 and TRBJ1-1; perhaps TRBD1 as D (5 bases). The CDR3 has 16 residues. In germline, CDR1 is MDHEN, CDR2 SYDVKM. Trimming cost V 4 bases and J 0 bases, with 15 bases left between them. The chain's CDR3 is CASSSDGANLNTEAFF. CDR3 nucleotide sequence: TGTGCCAGCAGTTCCGATGGGGCTAACCTGAACACTGAAGCTTTCTTT.

This clonotype occurred many times. The chain links TRBV6-4 to TRBJ1-2; no clear D gene. Germline CDR1 MRHNA, CDR2 SNTAGT. CDR3 size: 14 residues. V lost 0 bases and J 8 bases, leaving 13 bases between the germline ends. CDR3 in DNA: TGTGCCAGCAGTGACTCCGGCCAGGCCCTGGGCTACACCTTC. This sequence encodes CASSDSGQALGYTF.

This clonotype appeared a few times. In nucleotides, the CDR3 is TGTGCCAGCAGCTCACAAAGGGGCCAGCGCAAGAGACACAGCACCGGGGAGCTGTTTTTT. Amino acids: CASSSQRGQRKRHSTGELFF. The chain recombines TRBV7-1 with TRBJ2-2, with D perhaps TRBD1 (5 bases). TRBV7-1 is noted as an ORF with a role that remains uncertain. The ends were cut back, 2 bases at V and 4 bases at J, with 26 bases in the middle. The CDR3 is 20 amino acids.